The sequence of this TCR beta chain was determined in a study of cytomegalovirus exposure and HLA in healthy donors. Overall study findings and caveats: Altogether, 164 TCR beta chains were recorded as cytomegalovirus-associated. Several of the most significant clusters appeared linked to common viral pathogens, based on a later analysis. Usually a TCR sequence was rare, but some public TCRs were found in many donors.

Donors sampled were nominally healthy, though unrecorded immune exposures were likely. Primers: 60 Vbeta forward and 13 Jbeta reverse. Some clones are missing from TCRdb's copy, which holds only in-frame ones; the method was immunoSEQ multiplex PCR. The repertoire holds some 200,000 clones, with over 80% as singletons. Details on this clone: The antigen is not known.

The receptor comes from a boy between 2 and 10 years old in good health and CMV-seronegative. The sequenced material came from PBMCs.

The CDR3 nucleotides are TGTGCCAGCACCGGAGATCTGCGGGGGCCCAACTACGAGCAGTACTTC. Translated: CASTGDLRGPNYEQYF. The chain has TRBV6-6 and TRBJ2-7; TRBD2 might be the D (7 bases). This CDR3 comprises 16 residues. The germline V gene has CDR1 MNHNY and CDR2 SVGAGI (reference sequence). Trimming stripped 7 bases from V and 3 bases from J, with 22 bases between.